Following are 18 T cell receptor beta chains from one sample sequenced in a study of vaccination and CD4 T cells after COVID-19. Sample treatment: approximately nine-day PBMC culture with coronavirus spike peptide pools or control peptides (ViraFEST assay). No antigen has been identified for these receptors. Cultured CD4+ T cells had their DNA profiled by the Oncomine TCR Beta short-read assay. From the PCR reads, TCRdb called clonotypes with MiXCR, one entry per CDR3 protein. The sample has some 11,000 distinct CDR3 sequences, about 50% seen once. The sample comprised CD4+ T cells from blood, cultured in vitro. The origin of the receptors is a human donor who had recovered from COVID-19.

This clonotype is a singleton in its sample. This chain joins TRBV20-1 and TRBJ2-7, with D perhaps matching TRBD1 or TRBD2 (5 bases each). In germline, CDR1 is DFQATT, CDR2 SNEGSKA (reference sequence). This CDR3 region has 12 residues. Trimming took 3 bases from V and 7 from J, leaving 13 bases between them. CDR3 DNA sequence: TGCAGTGCTAGGCGGGCCGCAGGGGAGCAGTACTTC. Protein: CSARRAAGEQYF.

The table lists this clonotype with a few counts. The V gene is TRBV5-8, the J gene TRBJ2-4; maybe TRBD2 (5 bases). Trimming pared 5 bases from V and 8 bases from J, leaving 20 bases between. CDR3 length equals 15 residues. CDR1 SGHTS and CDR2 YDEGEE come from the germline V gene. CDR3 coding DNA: TGTGCCAGCAGTCGGGAATGGGCCCTCGCGGACATTCAGTACTTC. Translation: CASSREWALADIQYF.

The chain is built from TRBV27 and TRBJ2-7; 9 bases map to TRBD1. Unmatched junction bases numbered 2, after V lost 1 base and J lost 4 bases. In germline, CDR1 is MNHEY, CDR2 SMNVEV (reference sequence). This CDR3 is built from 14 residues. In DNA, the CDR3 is TGTGCCAGCAGTTTATTGGGACAGGGTTACGAGCAGTACTTC. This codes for CASSLLGQGYEQYF.

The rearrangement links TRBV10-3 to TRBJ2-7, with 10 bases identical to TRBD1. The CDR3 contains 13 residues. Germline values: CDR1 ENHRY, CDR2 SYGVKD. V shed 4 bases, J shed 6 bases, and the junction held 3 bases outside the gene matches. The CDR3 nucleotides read TGTGCCATCAGTGGTTGGACAGGGGGCGAGCAGTACTTC. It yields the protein CAISGWTGGEQYF.

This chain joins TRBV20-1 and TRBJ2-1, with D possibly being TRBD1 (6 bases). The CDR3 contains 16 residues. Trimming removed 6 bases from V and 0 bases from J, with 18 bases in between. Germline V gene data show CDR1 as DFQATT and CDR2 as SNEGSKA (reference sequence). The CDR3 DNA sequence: TGCAGTGCGCACCGTTCAGGGGCCACCTCCTACAATGAGCAGTTCTTC. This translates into CSAHRSGATSYNEQFF.

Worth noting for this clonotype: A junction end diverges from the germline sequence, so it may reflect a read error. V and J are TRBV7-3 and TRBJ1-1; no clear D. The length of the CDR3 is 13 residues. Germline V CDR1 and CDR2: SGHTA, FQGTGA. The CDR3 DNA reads TGTGCCAGCAGCTTAAGGGTAGAATCTGAGGCTTTCTTT. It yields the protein CASSLRVESEAFF.

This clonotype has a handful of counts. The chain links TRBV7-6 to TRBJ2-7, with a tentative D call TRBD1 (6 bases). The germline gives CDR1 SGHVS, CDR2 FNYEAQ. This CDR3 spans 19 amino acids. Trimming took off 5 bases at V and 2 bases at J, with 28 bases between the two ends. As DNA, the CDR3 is TGTGCCAGCAGCGCATATCGGTCCGGGACACTTGGTCAAACCTACGAGCAGTACTTC. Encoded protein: CASSAYRSGTLGQTYEQYF.

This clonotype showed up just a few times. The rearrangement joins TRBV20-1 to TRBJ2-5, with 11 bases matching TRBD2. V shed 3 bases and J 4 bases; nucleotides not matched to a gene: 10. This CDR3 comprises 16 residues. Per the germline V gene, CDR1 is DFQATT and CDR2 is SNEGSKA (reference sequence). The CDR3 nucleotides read TGCAGTGCTAGGTCCGGGCTAGCGGGAGGAGGAGAGACCCAGTACTTC. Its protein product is CSARSGLAGGGETQYF.

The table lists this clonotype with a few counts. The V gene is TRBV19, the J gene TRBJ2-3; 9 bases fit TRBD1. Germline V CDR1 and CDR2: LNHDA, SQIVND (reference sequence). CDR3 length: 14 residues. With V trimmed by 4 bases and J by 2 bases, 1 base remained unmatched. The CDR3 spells CASSRDRVTDTQYF. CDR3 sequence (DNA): TGTGCCAGTAGTAGGGACAGGGTCACAGATACGCAGTATTTT.

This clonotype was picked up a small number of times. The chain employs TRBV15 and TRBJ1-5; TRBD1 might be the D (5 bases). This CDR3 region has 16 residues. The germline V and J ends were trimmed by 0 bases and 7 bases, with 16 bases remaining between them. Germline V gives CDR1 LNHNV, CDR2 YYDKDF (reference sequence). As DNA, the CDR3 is TGTGCCACCAGCAGAGATTTCGCTTCGGGGCGGCAGCCCCAGCATTTT. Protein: CATSRDFASGRQPQHF.

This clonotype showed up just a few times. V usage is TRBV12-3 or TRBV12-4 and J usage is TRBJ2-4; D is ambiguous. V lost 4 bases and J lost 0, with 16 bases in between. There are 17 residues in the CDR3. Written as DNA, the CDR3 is TGTGCCAGCAGTTCCTGCCTGGCCCTCGTAGCCAAAAACATTCAGTACTTC. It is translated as CASSSCLALVAKNIQYF.

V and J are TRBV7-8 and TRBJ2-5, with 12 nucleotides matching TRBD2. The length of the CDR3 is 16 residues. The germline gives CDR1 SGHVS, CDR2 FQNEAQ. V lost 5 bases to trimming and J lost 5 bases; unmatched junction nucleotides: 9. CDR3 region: CASSPTLAGGTETQYF. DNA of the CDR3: TGTGCCAGCAGCCCTACGCTAGCGGGAGGGACGGAGACCCAGTACTTC.

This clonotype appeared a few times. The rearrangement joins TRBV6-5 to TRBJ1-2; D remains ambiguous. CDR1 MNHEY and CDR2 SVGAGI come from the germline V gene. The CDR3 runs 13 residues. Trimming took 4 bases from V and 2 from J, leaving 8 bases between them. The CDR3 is CASSSSGNYGYTF. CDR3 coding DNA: TGTGCCAGCAGTTCGAGTGGGAACTATGGCTACACCTTC.

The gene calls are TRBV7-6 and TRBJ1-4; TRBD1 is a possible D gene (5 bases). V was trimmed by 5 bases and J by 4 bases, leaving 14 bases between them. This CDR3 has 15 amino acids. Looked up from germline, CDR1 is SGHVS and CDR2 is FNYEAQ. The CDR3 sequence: CASSPIPQGNEKLFF. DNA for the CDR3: TGTGCCAGCAGCCCCATCCCCCAGGGTAATGAAAAACTGTTTTTT.

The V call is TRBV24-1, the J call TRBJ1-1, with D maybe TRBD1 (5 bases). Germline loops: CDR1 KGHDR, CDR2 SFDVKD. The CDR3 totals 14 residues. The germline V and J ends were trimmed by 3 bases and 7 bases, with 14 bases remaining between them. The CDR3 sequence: CATSDGLRGFEAFF. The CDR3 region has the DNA TGTGCCACCAGTGATGGGCTAAGGGGCTTTGAAGCTTTCTTT.

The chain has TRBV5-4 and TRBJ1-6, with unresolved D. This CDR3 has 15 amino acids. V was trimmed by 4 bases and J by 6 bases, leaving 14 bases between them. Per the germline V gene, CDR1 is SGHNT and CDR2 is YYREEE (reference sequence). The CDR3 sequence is CASSHDLGSNSPLHF. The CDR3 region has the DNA TGTGCCAGCAGCCATGATCTTGGCAGTAATTCACCCCTCCACTTT.

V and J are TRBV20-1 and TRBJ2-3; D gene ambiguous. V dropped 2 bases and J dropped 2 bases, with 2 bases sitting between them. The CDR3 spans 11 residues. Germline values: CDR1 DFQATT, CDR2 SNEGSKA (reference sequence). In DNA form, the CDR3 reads TGCAGTGCTAGACACACAGATACGCAGTATTTT. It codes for CSARHTDTQYF.

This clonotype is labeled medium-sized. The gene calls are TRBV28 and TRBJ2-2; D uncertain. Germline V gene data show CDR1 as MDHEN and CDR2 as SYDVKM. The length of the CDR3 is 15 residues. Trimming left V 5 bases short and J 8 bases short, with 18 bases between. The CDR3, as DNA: TGTGCCAGCAGTCGCGCTACCTCAGACGAGGGGGAGCTGTTTTTT. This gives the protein CASSRATSDEGELFF.